Presented here are 32 T cell receptor beta chains from one specimen sequenced in a study of blood T cell repertoires in COVID-19. TCRdb keeps only in-frame clones here, not all; method: immunoSEQ multiplex PCR. The sample lists nearly 350,000 clones; almost 90% were seen once. Material: peripheral blood. These receptors originate from a woman aged 70-85 years with COVID-19, enrolled during active disease.

The V and J genes are TRBV5-1 and TRBJ2-5; 9 positions match TRBD2. The CDR3 loop spans 15 amino acids. Germline values: CDR1 SGHRS, CDR2 YFSETQ. V lost 3 bases and J lost 1; bases outside the gene matches: 4. CDR3 region: CASSSAGGGQETQYF. For the CDR3, the DNA is TGCGCCAGCAGCTCTGCGGGGGGGGGCCAAGAGACCCAGTACTTC.

This clone came up once. The rearrangement uses TRBV7-9 and TRBJ1-1, with 7 nucleotides matching TRBD1. The length of the CDR3 is 14 residues. Germline CDR1 is SEHNR and CDR2 is FQNEAQ (reference sequence). Trimming cost V 3 bases and J 6 bases; bases outside gene matches: 7. The CDR3 DNA is TGTGCCAGCAGCTTCCTGACAGGGCGGCCTGAAGCTTTCTTT. Translating it yields CASSFLTGRPEAFF. The complete variable domain, with remaining parts taken from reference TRBV7-9 and TRBJ1-1, reads DTGVSQNPRHKITKRGQNVTFRCDPISEHNRLYWYRQTLGQGPEFLTYFQNEAQLEKSRLLSDRFSAERPKGSFSTLEIQRTEQGDSAMYLCASSFLTGRPEAFFGQGTRLTVV.

The chain carries TRBV30 and TRBJ1-5, with D possibly being TRBD1 (5 bases). V was clipped by 4 bases and J by 3 bases, with 13 bases between them. CDR3 size: 14 residues. Germline V gives CDR1 GTSNPN, CDR2 SVGIG (reference sequence). The chain's CDR3 is CAWTPGGFNQPQHF. The CDR3 region has the DNA TGTGCCTGGACCCCCGGGGGGTTCAATCAGCCCCAGCATTTT.

The rearrangement uses TRBV6-5 and TRBJ2-7, with a tentative D call TRBD2 (6 bases). Per the germline V gene, CDR1 is MNHEY and CDR2 is SVGAGI. The CDR3 is 14 amino acids. V lost 6 bases, J lost 0 bases, and 12 bases lay in between. CDR3 coding DNA: TGTGCCAGCAGGGGGGAGGCTTCCTCCTACGAGCAGTACTTC. It specifies CASRGEASSYEQYF.

The V gene is TRBV5-4, the J gene TRBJ2-1, with 15 bases lining up with TRBD2. Unmatched junction bases numbered 5, after V lost 4 bases and J lost 0 bases. CDR3 length equals 18 residues. The germline V gene has CDR1 SGHNT and CDR2 YYREEE (reference sequence). The DNA for the CDR3 is TGTGCCAGCAGCACCCGGACTAGCGGGGGGGTCTCCTACAATGAGCAGTTCTTC. Its translation: CASSTRTSGGVSYNEQFF.

This CDR3 reads CASSFGREEQYF. The CDR3 nucleotides are TGTGCCAGCAGCTTCGGGCGGGAAGAGCAGTACTTC. The chain links TRBV5-6 to TRBJ2-7; possibly TRBD2 for D (6 bases). This CDR3 spans 12 amino acids. Trimming removed 2 bases from V and 7 bases from J, with 10 bases in between. Per the germline V gene, CDR1 is SGHDT and CDR2 is YYEEEE.

The chain employs TRBV6-5 and TRBJ2-3; TRBD2 agrees at 8 bases. The germline V gene encodes CDR1 MNHEY and CDR2 SVGAGI. Trimming at V came to 2 bases and at J to 4 bases, leaving 5 bases not matched to a gene. The CDR3 runs to 15 residues. CDR3 residues: CASSYRSGGPDTQYF. In DNA, the CDR3 is TGTGCCAGCAGTTACCGGAGCGGGGGCCCAGATACGCAGTATTTT.

The rearrangement uses TRBV28 and TRBJ1-6; D possibly corresponds to TRBD1 (5 bases). CDR3 size: 15 residues. CDR1 MDHEN and CDR2 SYDVKM come from the germline V gene. Trimming pared 5 bases from V and 9 bases from J, leaving 17 bases between. CDR3 bases: TGTGCCAGCAGTGTAGGGGCCTACGTCGGTTCACCCCTCCACTTT. It encodes CASSVGAYVGSPLHF. Drawing the rest from reference TRBV28 and TRBJ1-6, the complete variable domain is DVKVTQSSRYLVKRTGEKVFLECVQDMDHENMFWYRQDPGLGLRLIYFSYDVKMKEKGDIPEGYSVSREKKERFSLILESASTNQTSMYLCASSVGAYVGSPLHFGNGTRLTVT.

The V call is TRBV27, the J call TRBJ2-7, with D hard to call. The CDR3 extends over 13 amino acids. Per the germline V gene, CDR1 is MNHEY and CDR2 is SMNVEV (reference sequence). Trimming left V 5 bases short and J 6 bases short, with 14 bases between. CDR3 coding DNA: TGTGCCAGCAGTGCTACGGTTCGAGGCGAGCAGTACTTC. Its translation is CASSATVRGEQYF.

The gene calls are TRBV4-3 and TRBJ1-4, with 10 bases matching TRBD1. CDR1 and CDR2 from the germline V gene are LGHNA and YSLEER. This CDR3 contains 14 residues. Trimming removed 4 bases from V and 7 bases from J; junction bases left unmatched: 3. CDR3 amino acids: CASSLGQGGEKLFF. The CDR3 nucleotides read TGCGCCAGCAGCCTAGGACAGGGGGGTGAAAAACTGTTTTTT.

As concerns this clone: Other nucleotide sequences in the sample specify the same CDR3. This sequence joins TRBV6-1 and TRBJ1-2; tentative D call: TRBD1 (6 bases). CDR3 size: 13 residues. Trimming cost V 2 bases and J 2 bases, with 6 bases left between them. Germline lookup yields CDR1 MNHNS and CDR2 SASEGT. CDR3 coding DNA: TGTGCCAGCAGTGAAAGGGGGAACTATGGCTACACCTTC. Residues: CASSERGNYGYTF.

The gene calls are TRBV10-1 and TRBJ2-3; D is unresolved. In germline, CDR1 is WNHNN, CDR2 SYGVQD (reference sequence). Trimming took 3 bases from V and 0 from J, leaving 10 bases between them. This CDR3 spans 15 amino acids. The DNA for the CDR3 is TGCGCCAGCAGTGACAGCGATCCTAGCACAGATACGCAGTATTTT. Amino acid sequence: CASSDSDPSTDTQYF.

The chain recombines TRBV7-9 with TRBJ1-6; D remains ambiguous. Germline CDR1 SEHNR, CDR2 FQNEAQ (reference sequence). Trimming cost V 1 base and J 7 bases, with 11 bases left between them. The CDR3 has 15 residues. CDR3 DNA: TGTGCCAGCAGCTTAGACTCTTCGGAGAATTCACCCCTCCACTTT. It yields the protein CASSLDSSENSPLHF.

The V call is TRBV9, the J call TRBJ1-1, with D possibly being TRBD1 (5 bases). The CDR3 is 16 residues long. Trimming pared 7 bases from V and 1 base from J, leaving 20 bases between. Germline CDR1 SGDLS, CDR2 YYNGEE. DNA for the CDR3: TGTGCCAGCGGCTCACCAGGAGGGGCTGGGAACACTGAAGCTTTCTTT. Amino acids: CASGSPGGAGNTEAFF.

The chain has TRBV6-6 and TRBJ1-1; 8 nucleotides match TRBD1. The trim removed 7 bases at V and 5 bases at J, leaving 9 bases unmatched. Germline V gene sequence: CDR1 MNHNY, CDR2 SVGAGI (reference sequence). The CDR3 length is 14 residues. DNA of the CDR3: TGTGCCAGCAACCTACAGGGGGGGTATACTGAAGCTTTCTTT. As protein: CASNLQGGYTEAFF.

V is TRBV4-1 and J is TRBJ1-5; D gene ambiguous. The V end lost 0 bases, the J end lost 2 bases, and 8 bases lay between the germline ends. This CDR3 spans 15 amino acids. Germline loops: CDR1 MGHRA, CDR2 YSYEKL. DNA of the CDR3: TGCGCCAGCAGCCAAGAAACGAGGGGCAATCAGCCCCAGCATTTT. This sequence encodes CASSQETRGNQPQHF.

The gene calls are TRBV19 and TRBJ1-5; 7 nucleotides match TRBD1. The germline V gene has CDR1 LNHDA and CDR2 SQIVND (reference sequence). The CDR3 has 15 amino acids. V dropped 7 bases and J dropped 1; count of bases not matched to a gene: 7. The CDR3 coding sequence is TGTGCCAGTAAACCGACAGGGTCGAGCAATCAGCCCCAGCATTTT. Translated: CASKPTGSSNQPQHF.

This chain connects TRBV24-1 to TRBJ2-1, with 9 bases aligning to TRBD1. Germline V gene data show CDR1 as KGHDR and CDR2 as SFDVKD. The length of the CDR3 is 15 residues. The ends lost 4 bases at V and 6 bases at J; junction bases unmatched: 6. CDR3 bases: TGTGCCACCAGTGAACCGGGACAGGGAAGCAATGAGCAGTTCTTC. Its translation is CATSEPGQGSNEQFF.

The chain links TRBV28 to TRBJ2-1, with 7 bases lining up with TRBD1. The CDR3 length is 15 residues. Germline V lookup: CDR1 MDHEN, CDR2 SYDVKM. The ends lost 5 bases at V and 2 bases at J; junction bases unmatched: 6. CDR3 in amino acids: CASSLATGTYNEQFF. The CDR3, as DNA: TGTGCCAGCAGTCTCGCGACAGGGACCTACAATGAGCAGTTCTTC.

The chain has TRBV12-5 and TRBJ1-5, with D tentatively TRBD1 (6 bases). The CDR3 length is 15 residues. Germline loops: CDR1 LGHNT, CDR2 FRNRAP. V dropped 1 base and J dropped 6 bases, with 13 bases sitting between them. In DNA, the CDR3 is TGTGCTAGTGGTTTGGAATGGGGGGGGCGTCAGCCCCAGCATTTT. It encodes CASGLEWGGRQPQHF.

The chain recombines TRBV5-6 with TRBJ1-6, with D perhaps matching TRBD1 (6 bases). V dropped 2 bases and J dropped 7 bases, with 16 bases sitting between them. Germline loops: CDR1 SGHDT, CDR2 YYEEEE. This CDR3 has 16 amino acids. The CDR3 region is CASSLTGTLGNSPLHF. Written as DNA, the CDR3 is TGTGCCAGCAGCTTAACAGGGACCTTAGGGAATTCACCCCTCCACTTT.

The chain is built from TRBV2 and TRBJ1-1; 10 nucleotides line up with TRBD1. Trimming cost V 4 bases and J 9 bases; bases outside gene matches: 5. The germline V gene encodes CDR1 SNHLY and CDR2 FYNNEI. The CDR3 has 13 residues. The CDR3 DNA follows: TGTGCCAGCAGTGCCCTAGACAGGGGGCAAGCTTTCTTT. Translated, it gives CASSALDRGQAFF.

This rearrangement joins TRBV5-4 to TRBJ1-1; D is possibly TRBD1 (5 bases). The CDR3 totals 13 residues. Germline V gives CDR1 SGHNT, CDR2 YYREEE (reference sequence). V was trimmed by 7 bases and J by 0 bases, leaving 10 bases between them. CDR3 in amino acids: CASRSTVNTEAFF. Written as DNA, the CDR3 is TGTGCCAGCCGCTCGACAGTGAACACTGAAGCTTTCTTT.

V gene TRBV18 combines with J gene TRBJ1-3; 11 bases match TRBD1. Germline CDR1 and CDR2: KGHSH and LQKENI. V gave up 3 bases and J gave up 4 bases; unmatched junction bases: 8. This CDR3 is 17 amino acids long. In nucleotides, the CDR3 is TGTGCCAGCTCACCGTCAGGACAGGGGGCGACGGGAAACACCATATATTTT. Amino acid sequence: CASSPSGQGATGNTIYF.

The chain joins TRBV29-1 to TRBJ1-5; D unclear. Trimming left V 1 base short and J 1 base short, with 11 bases between. Germline lookup yields CDR1 SQVTM and CDR2 ANQGSEA. The CDR3 is made up of 15 amino acids. CDR3 coding DNA: TGCAGCGTTGAAGGGGAGGAGGGAAGCAATCAGCCCCAGCATTTT. Translation: CSVEGEEGSNQPQHF.

The V call is TRBV28, the J call TRBJ1-1; 9 nucleotides match TRBD1. This CDR3 is built from 14 residues. Germline V CDR1 and CDR2: MDHEN, SYDVKM. V was pared by 6 bases and J by 4 bases, with 6 bases of the junction left unmatched. The CDR3 DNA reads as TGTGCCAGCAGGTTGGGACAGGGCGGCACTGAAGCTTTCTTT. Translation: CASRLGQGGTEAFF.

This clone showed up just once. V usage is TRBV25-1 and J usage is TRBJ1-1; D possibly corresponds to TRBD1 (5 bases). Germline lookup yields CDR1 MGHDK and CDR2 SYGVNS. V gave up 0 bases and J gave up 6 bases, with 23 bases separating them. This CDR3 contains 18 residues. Here the CDR3 reads CASSEYLRRRGGGAEAFF. The DNA of the CDR3 is TGTGCCAGCAGTGAATATTTGAGGCGGCGTGGGGGAGGGGCTGAAGCTTTCTTT.

The chain joins TRBV29-1 to TRBJ1-1; a possible D gene is TRBD1 (6 bases). The CDR3 is 13 amino acids. The germline V gene encodes CDR1 SQVTM and CDR2 ANQGSEA. Trimming pared 7 bases from V and 11 bases from J, leaving 23 bases between. This chain's CDR3 is CSEKDSLRSEAFF. The CDR3, as DNA: TGCAGCGAGAAGGACAGCCTTAGAAGTGAGGCTTTCTTT.

The chain has TRBV29-1 and TRBJ2-2, with 9 positions matching TRBD1. Germline-derived CDR1 and CDR2 are SQVTM and ANQGSEA. V was pared by 3 bases and J by 5 bases, with 4 bases of the junction left unmatched. This CDR3 has 14 residues. The CDR3 DNA reads TGCAGCGTTGACGGGGACAGGGAAACCGGGGAGCTGTTTTTT. Translated: CSVDGDRETGELFF.

This clone was seen a single time. The CDR3 nucleotides are TGCGCCAGCAGCCATGACAGGGGATTCGGTCAGCCCCAGCATTTT. This codes for CASSHDRGFGQPQHF. The V and J genes are TRBV4-1 and TRBJ1-5, with TRBD1 identical over 8 bases. The CDR3 has 15 residues. J lost 6 bases, V lost 3 bases, and 7 bases had no gene match. The germline V gene has CDR1 MGHRA and CDR2 YSYEKL.

This sequence joins TRBV7-8 and TRBJ2-5; D is undetermined. The CDR3 totals 13 residues. Germline lookup yields CDR1 SGHVS and CDR2 FQNEAQ. With 1 base removed from V and 5 bases from J, the gap between germline ends came to 8 bases. The CDR3 is CASSLDYIETQYF. The CDR3 DNA reads TGTGCCAGCAGCTTAGACTATATCGAGACCCAGTACTTC.

This chain connects TRBV9 to TRBJ2-4; 8 positions agree with TRBD2. This CDR3 has 13 residues. The V and J ends lost 4 bases and 12 bases, in that order; junction bases with no gene match: 9. Germline loops: CDR1 SGDLS, CDR2 YYNGEE. The CDR3 DNA reads TGTGCCAGCAGCACTATAGCGGGGTCTGGTCAGTACTTC. It encodes CASSTIAGSGQYF.